These 31 T cell receptor beta chains originate from one sample sequenced in a study of cytomegalovirus exposure and HLA in healthy donors. This PCR relied on a set of 60 Vbeta primers and 13 Jbeta primers. Sequencing was performed with immunoSEQ multiplex PCR; in TCRdb, only in-frame clones are kept and a portion is missing. Here the sample spans approximately 220,000 clones, roughly 80% being singletons. The sequenced sample was PBMCs. Receptors originate from a man aged 40-55 years in good health and CMV-seronegative.

The gene calls are TRBV19 and TRBJ2-7; TRBD1 matches 11 bases. Germline V CDR1 and CDR2: LNHDA, SQIVND (reference sequence). The CDR3 totals 15 residues. V was pared by 11 bases and J by 2 bases, with 11 bases of the junction left unmatched. CDR3 bases: TGTGCCTCAAAAATGGGGACAGGGGGTACCTACGAGCAGTACTTC. This translates into CASKMGTGGTYEQYF.

This clone was detected only a few times. This chain connects TRBV5-1 to TRBJ1-1, with TRBD1 as a possible D gene (6 bases). This CDR3 has 14 residues. Trimming removed 4 bases from V and 0 bases from J, with 10 bases in between. Per germline, CDR1 SGHRS and CDR2 YFSETQ. This CDR3 is CASSRDTMNTEAFF. The CDR3 nucleotides are TGCGCCAGCAGCCGGGACACTATGAACACTGAAGCTTTCTTT.

In this sample, this clone turned up once. This chain links TRBV9 with TRBJ1-1; maybe TRBD1 (5 bases). The CDR3 is made up of 14 amino acids. Germline CDR1 is SGDLS and CDR2 is YYNGEE. V lost 0 bases to trimming and J lost 4 bases, with 10 bases between them. The CDR3 DNA sequence: TGTGCCAGCAGCGTAGGGGGGGGATCCACTGAAGCTTTCTTT. Residues: CASSVGGGSTEAFF.

This clone was recorded a few times. An end of the junction does not agree with germline; a read error may underlie this. The chain has TRBV4-1 and TRBJ2-7, with D possibly being TRBD1 (5 bases). CDR1 is MGHRA and CDR2 is YSYEKL in the germline V gene. The CDR3 runs to 15 residues. The CDR3 DNA reads TGTGCCAGCAGCCAAGATCATGACAGCTCCTACGAGCAGTACTTC. It yields the protein CASSQDHDSSYEQYF.

V gene TRBV7-7 combines with J gene TRBJ1-3; no reliable D call. V lost 6 bases and J 4 bases, leaving 10 bases between the germline ends. Germline V gene sequence: CDR1 SSHAT, CDR2 FNYEAQ (reference sequence). The CDR3 is 13 residues long. The CDR3 sequence is CASSVGEGNTIYF. DNA of the CDR3: TGTGCCAGCAGTGTCGGGGAGGGAAACACCATATATTTT.

This chain uses TRBV30 with TRBJ2-3; 14 positions match TRBD2. CDR1 GTSNPN and CDR2 SVGIG come from the germline V gene (reference sequence). Germline trimming cut 1 base from V and 8 bases from J; bases unmatched to any gene: 8. This CDR3 is built from 16 residues. This chain's CDR3 is CAWSGTGLAGARTQYF. The CDR3 DNA follows: TGTGCCTGGAGTGGGACGGGACTAGCGGGAGCCCGTACGCAGTATTTT.

In the case of this clone: The same CDR3 also results from other DNA sequences found in this sample. The chain is built from TRBV18 and TRBJ2-7, with D maybe TRBD1 (6 bases). The V gene's germline CDR1 is KGHSH and CDR2 LQKENI. Trimming took 3 bases from V and 2 from J, leaving 11 bases between them. The CDR3 sequence is 14 residues long. CDR3 nucleotides: TGTGCCAGCTCACCGGGAAGGGGGACCTACGAGCAGTACTTC. Translation: CASSPGRGTYEQYF. Drawing the rest from reference TRBV18 and TRBJ2-7, the complete variable domain is NAGVMQNPRHLVRRRGQEARLRCSPMKGHSHVYWYRQLPEEGLKFMVYLQKENIIDESGMPKERFSAEFPKEGPSILRIQQVVRGDSAAYFCASSPGRGTYEQYFGPGTRLTVT.

In its sample, this clone was seen once. This sequence joins TRBV7-2 and TRBJ1-2; 7 nucleotides match TRBD1. The CDR3 runs 14 residues. Germline V gene lookup returns CDR1 SGHTA and CDR2 FQGNSA. V lost 6 bases and J lost 8; bases outside the gene matches: 12. CDR3 sequence: CASSLTGARRGYTF. CDR3 sequence (DNA): TGTGCCAGCAGTTTAACAGGGGCCCGACGGGGCTACACCTTC.

This clone has just a few counts. The genes are TRBV6-4 and TRBJ2-7; TRBD1 aligns across 8 bases. There are 17 residues in the CDR3. V lost 2 bases, J lost 2 bases, and 11 bases stayed unmatched. Germline CDR1 is MRHNA and CDR2 is SNTAGT. The CDR3 bases are TGTGCCAGCAGTGACCCTTTCCGACAGGGGTCGGCCTACGAGCAGTACTTC. Encoded protein: CASSDPFRQGSAYEQYF.

The chain uses TRBV4-1 and TRBJ1-2; no clear D gene. The CDR3 runs 14 residues. Germline CDR1 reads MGHRA; CDR2 reads YSYEKL. V gave up 0 bases and J gave up 8 bases, with 13 bases separating them. CDR3 sequence (DNA): TGCGCCAGCAGCCAAGAAGAGGGATCGAACGGCTACACCTTC. This encodes CASSQEEGSNGYTF.

The gene calls are TRBV21-1 and TRBJ2-2; the table's D gene call, TRBD2, was not cross checked with the DNA. TRBV21-1 is designated a pseudogene. This CDR3 is built from 16 residues. The CDR3 spells CASSNGPGMNTGELFF. CDR3 nucleotides: TGTGCCAGCAGCAATGGGCCCGGGATGAACACCGGGGAGCTGTTTTTT.

This sequence joins TRBV12-5 and TRBJ2-7, with TRBD2 as a possible D gene (5 bases). Germline V gene lookup returns CDR1 LGHNT and CDR2 FRNRAP. There are 13 residues in the CDR3. The V and J ends lost 1 base and 7 bases respectively, with 11 bases between them. The CDR3 here is CASGLEGVGEQYF. The DNA of the CDR3 is TGTGCTAGTGGTTTGGAGGGAGTTGGGGAGCAGTACTTC. Variable domain in full (rest from reference TRBV12-5 and TRBJ2-7): DARVTQTPRHKVTEMGQEVTMRCQPILGHNTVFWYRQTMMQGLELLAYFRNRAPLDDSGMPKDRFSAEMPDATLATLKIQPSEPRDSAVYFCASGLEGVGEQYFGPGTRLTVT.

CDR3 sequence (DNA): TGCGCCAGCAGCCAAGATTGGGGACAGGGTGGGGCTTTCTTT. This translates into CASSQDWGQGGAFF. The J gene is TRBJ1-1, the V gene TRBV4-1, with 9 bases lining up with TRBD1. CDR3 length: 14 residues. Per the germline V gene, CDR1 is MGHRA and CDR2 is YSYEKL. Trimming at V came to 0 bases and at J to 11 bases, leaving 7 bases not matched to a gene.

The chain joins TRBV27 to TRBJ1-4, with TRBD1 as a possible D gene (5 bases). Per germline, CDR1 MNHEY and CDR2 SMNVEV (reference sequence). The CDR3 consists of 15 residues. V lost 6 bases and J 5 bases, leaving 16 bases between the germline ends. The CDR3 reads CASSLTVGGNEKLFF. CDR3 bases: TGTGCCAGCAGCCTCACAGTCGGGGGGAATGAAAAACTGTTTTTT.

V is TRBV5-4 and J is TRBJ1-6; weak D call: TRBD1 (6 bases). The CDR3 contains 13 residues. The V and J ends lost 5 bases and 7 bases respectively, with 10 bases between them. In germline, CDR1 is SGHNT, CDR2 YYREEE (reference sequence). The CDR3: CASRLQGNSPLHF. The CDR3 DNA reads as TGTGCCAGCAGATTGCAGGGGAATTCACCCCTCCACTTT.

Of note for this clone: A junction boundary mismatches the germline segment, possibly from a read error. V gene TRBV7-9 combines with J gene TRBJ2-1; 7 nucleotides line up with TRBD1. This CDR3 has 16 amino acids. In germline, CDR1 is SEHNR, CDR2 FQNEAQ (reference sequence). The CDR3 spells CSSTQGSGQPYNEQFF. As DNA, the CDR3 is TGTTCCAGCACACAGGGTTCGGGACAGCCCTACAATGAGCAGTTCTTC. The full variable domain, rest sourced from reference TRBV7-9 and TRBJ2-1, is DTGVSQNPRHKITKRGQNVTFRCDPISEHNRLYWYRQTLGQGPEFLTYFQNEAQLEKSRLLSDRFSAERPKGSFSTLEIQRTEQGDSAMYLCSSTQGSGQPYNEQFFGPGTRLTVL.

V gene TRBV6-6 combines with J gene TRBJ1-1; D gene ambiguous. The CDR3 runs 14 residues. The V gene lost 4 bases and the J gene lost 0 bases, with 9 bases spanning the gap. Germline values: CDR1 MNHNY, CDR2 SVGAGI (reference sequence). CDR3 sequence: CASSFGNMNTEAFF. CDR3 sequence (DNA): TGTGCCAGCAGTTTCGGGAATATGAACACTGAAGCTTTCTTT.

V and J are TRBV29-1 and TRBJ1-2; 7 bases line up with TRBD1. The length of the CDR3 is 14 residues. Germline-derived CDR1 and CDR2 are SQVTM and ANQGSEA. V lost 1 base to trimming and J lost 5 bases; unmatched junction nucleotides: 7. The CDR3 is CSVEVDRDNYGYTF. CDR3 DNA: TGCAGCGTTGAAGTAGACAGGGACAATTATGGCTACACCTTC.

The gene calls are TRBV19 and TRBJ2-7, with D possibly matching TRBD2 (5 bases). V gave up 3 bases and J gave up 1 base, with 19 bases separating them. This CDR3 spans 17 amino acids. Germline-derived CDR1 and CDR2 are LNHDA and SQIVND (reference sequence). CDR3 amino acids: CASSIRWGAGPSYEQYF. CDR3 nucleotide sequence: TGTGCCAGTAGTATCCGGTGGGGAGCCGGACCATCCTACGAGCAGTACTTC.

The chain combines TRBV5-1 with TRBJ1-1, with D perhaps matching TRBD1 (5 bases). The CDR3 totals 13 residues. CDR1 and CDR2 from the germline V gene are SGHRS and YFSETQ. V was clipped by 0 bases and J by 5 bases, with 8 bases between them. CDR3 sequence (DNA): TGCGCCAGCAGCTTGGACGGGGGAACTGAAGCTTTCTTT. It yields the protein CASSLDGGTEAFF.

This clone was recorded only once. The V gene is TRBV6-5, the J gene TRBJ2-7, with 8 bases fitting TRBD1. Germline-derived CDR1 and CDR2 are MNHEY and SVGAGI. V shed 6 bases and J 2 bases; nucleotides not matched to a gene: 3. This CDR3 spans 13 amino acids. The CDR3 here is CASRRTGTYEQYF. The CDR3 DNA follows: TGTGCCAGCAGGCGGACAGGGACCTACGAGCAGTACTTC.

CDR3 amino acids: CASSPPLDSPKAFF. The DNA of the CDR3 is TGTGCCAGCTCACCACCGCTAGACAGTCCTAAAGCTTTCTTT. This chain joins TRBV18 and TRBJ1-1, with D perhaps matching TRBD1 (5 bases). Trimming cost V 0 bases and J 9 bases, with 14 bases left between them. The CDR3 length is 14 residues. Germline loops: CDR1 KGHSH, CDR2 LQKENI.

The chain is built from TRBV27 and TRBJ2-1; 7 nucleotides line up with TRBD2. V lost 5 bases to trimming and J lost 9 bases; unmatched junction nucleotides: 10. CDR3 length: 14 residues. From germline, CDR1 is MNHEY and CDR2 SMNVEV (reference sequence). The chain's CDR3 is CASSLKGGAFEQFF. The DNA for the CDR3 is TGTGCCAGCAGTCTCAAGGGAGGGGCCTTTGAGCAGTTCTTC.

This chain uses TRBV2 with TRBJ1-5; 7 bases match TRBD1. The junction had 3 bases not matched to a gene; V was cut back by 6 bases and J by 1 base. Germline V gene sequence: CDR1 SNHLY, CDR2 FYNNEI. The CDR3 has 14 amino acids. DNA of the CDR3: TGTGCCAGCAGCGGGACAGCCAGCAATCAGCCCCAGCATTTT. Protein: CASSGTASNQPQHF.

This clone was counted once. The rearrangement links TRBV9 to TRBJ2-1; 7 bases line up with TRBD1. The junction had 3 bases not matched to a gene; V was cut back by 3 bases and J by 6 bases. Looked up from germline, CDR1 is SGDLS and CDR2 is YYNGEE. The CDR3 runs to 13 residues. The CDR3 DNA reads as TGTGCCAGCAGCGCGACAGGGACCAATGAGCAGTTCTTC. This translates into CASSATGTNEQFF.

The rearrangement joins TRBV6-5 to TRBJ1-1; 8 bases are shared with TRBD1. There are 14 residues in the CDR3. Looked up from germline, CDR1 is MNHEY and CDR2 is SVGAGI. V gave up 7 bases and J gave up 5 bases; unmatched junction bases: 9. DNA of the CDR3: TGTGCCAGCACCCTGAGGACAGGGTGGACTGAAGCTTTCTTT. Protein sequence: CASTLRTGWTEAFF.

The sample holds one count of this clone. The CDR3, as DNA: TGTGCCATCAGTGAGTGGGACAGCTCCTATAATTCACCCCTCCACTTT. Protein sequence: CAISEWDSSYNSPLHF. The chain employs TRBV10-3 and TRBJ1-6; TRBD1 agrees at 7 bases. The V segment lost 1 base and the J segment 0 bases; nucleotides outside the gene matches: 0. Germline V gene sequence: CDR1 ENHRY, CDR2 SYGVKD. This CDR3 is 16 amino acids long.

This chain connects TRBV27 to TRBJ1-5; D not certain. CDR1 is MNHEY and CDR2 is SMNVEV in the germline V gene (reference sequence). The CDR3 contains 15 residues. The V end lost 2 bases, the J end lost 7 bases, and 15 bases lay between the germline ends. CDR3 loop: CASSLNPRFGQPQHF. The CDR3 DNA sequence: TGTGCCAGCAGTTTAAATCCTAGGTTCGGGCAGCCCCAGCATTTT.

This chain links TRBV6-1 with TRBJ2-1; D gene unclear. The CDR3 runs 12 residues. Trimming pared 9 bases from V and 4 bases from J, leaving 10 bases between. From germline, CDR1 is MNHNS and CDR2 SASEGT. CDR3 amino acids: CASSTPYNEQFF. For the CDR3, the DNA is TGTGCCAGTTCTACTCCATACAATGAGCAGTTCTTC.

This clone turned up a few times. CDR3 amino acids: CASSLPQAPNTEAFF. CDR3 nucleotides: TGTGCCAGCAGCCTTCCCCAGGCTCCGAACACTGAAGCTTTCTTT. The rearrangement uses TRBV5-4 and TRBJ1-1; D is uncertain. The V gene's germline CDR1 is SGHNT and CDR2 YYREEE (reference sequence). V dropped 4 bases and J dropped 1 base, with 14 bases sitting between them. This CDR3 is built from 15 residues.

The rearrangement links TRBV29-1 to TRBJ1-1, with D tentatively TRBD1 (5 bases). This CDR3 has 13 residues. CDR1 and CDR2 (germline): SQVTM, ANQGSEA. The V end was cut by 3 bases, the J end by 0 bases, with 8 bases between. CDR3: CSVEGHLNTEAFF. CDR3 DNA sequence: TGCAGCGTTGAGGGGCACCTGAACACTGAAGCTTTCTTT.